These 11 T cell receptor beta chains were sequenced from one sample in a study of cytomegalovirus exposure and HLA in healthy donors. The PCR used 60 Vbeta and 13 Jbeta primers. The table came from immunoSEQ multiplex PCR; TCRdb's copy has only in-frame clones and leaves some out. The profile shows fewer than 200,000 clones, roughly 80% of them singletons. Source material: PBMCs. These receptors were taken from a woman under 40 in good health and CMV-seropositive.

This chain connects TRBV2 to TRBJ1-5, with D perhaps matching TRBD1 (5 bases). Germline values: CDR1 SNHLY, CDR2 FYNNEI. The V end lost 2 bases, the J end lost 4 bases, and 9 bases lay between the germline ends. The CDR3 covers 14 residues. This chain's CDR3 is CASSEQTENQPQHF. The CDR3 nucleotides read TGTGCCAGCAGTGAACAGACAGAGAATCAGCCCCAGCATTTT. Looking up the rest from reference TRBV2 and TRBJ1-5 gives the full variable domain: EPEVTQTPSHQVTQMGQEVILRCVPISNHLYFYWYRQILGQKVEFLVSFYNNEISEKSEIFDDQFSVERPDGSNFTLKIRSTKLEDSAMYFCASSEQTENQPQHFGDGTRLSIL.

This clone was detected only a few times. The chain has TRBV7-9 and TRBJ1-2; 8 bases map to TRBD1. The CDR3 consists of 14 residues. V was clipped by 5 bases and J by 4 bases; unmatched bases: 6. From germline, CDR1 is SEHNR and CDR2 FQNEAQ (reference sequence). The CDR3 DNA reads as TGTGCCAGCAGCACAGGGGGTCAGGGCTATGGCTACACCTTC. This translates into CASSTGGQGYGYTF.

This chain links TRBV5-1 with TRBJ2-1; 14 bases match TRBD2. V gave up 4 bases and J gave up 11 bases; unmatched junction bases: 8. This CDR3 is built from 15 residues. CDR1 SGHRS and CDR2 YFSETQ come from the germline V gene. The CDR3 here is CASSRTSGGLGQQFF. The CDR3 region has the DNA TGCGCCAGCAGCAGGACTAGCGGGGGGCTTGGTCAGCAGTTCTTC.

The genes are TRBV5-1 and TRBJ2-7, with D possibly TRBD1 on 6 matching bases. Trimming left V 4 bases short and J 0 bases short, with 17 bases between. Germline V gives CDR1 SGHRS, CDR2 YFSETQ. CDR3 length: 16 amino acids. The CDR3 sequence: CASSTNPGTNSYEQYF. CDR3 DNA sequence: TGCGCCAGCAGCACAAACCCCGGGACAAACTCCTACGAGCAGTACTTC.

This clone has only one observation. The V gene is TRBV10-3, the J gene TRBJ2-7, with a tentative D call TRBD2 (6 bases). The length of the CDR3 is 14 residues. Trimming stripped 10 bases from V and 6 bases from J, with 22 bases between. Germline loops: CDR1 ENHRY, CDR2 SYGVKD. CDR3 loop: CATTLRDSGPEQYF. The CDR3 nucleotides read TGTGCCACCACCCTCCGGGACTCCGGGCCCGAGCAGTACTTC.

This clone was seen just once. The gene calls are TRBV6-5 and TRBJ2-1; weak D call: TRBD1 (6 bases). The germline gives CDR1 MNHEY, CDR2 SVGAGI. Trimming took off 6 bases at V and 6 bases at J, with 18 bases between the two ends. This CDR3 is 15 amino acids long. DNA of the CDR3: TGTGCCAGCAGCTCTACAGGGATTTGGAGCAATGAGCAGTTCTTC. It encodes CASSSTGIWSNEQFF.

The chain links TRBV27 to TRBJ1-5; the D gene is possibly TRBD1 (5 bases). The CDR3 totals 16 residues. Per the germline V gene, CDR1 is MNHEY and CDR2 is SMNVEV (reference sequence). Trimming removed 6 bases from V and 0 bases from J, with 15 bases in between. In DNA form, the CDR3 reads TGTGCCAGCAGATGGACGCAGGGAGGTAGCAATCAGCCCCAGCATTTT. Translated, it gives CASRWTQGGSNQPQHF.

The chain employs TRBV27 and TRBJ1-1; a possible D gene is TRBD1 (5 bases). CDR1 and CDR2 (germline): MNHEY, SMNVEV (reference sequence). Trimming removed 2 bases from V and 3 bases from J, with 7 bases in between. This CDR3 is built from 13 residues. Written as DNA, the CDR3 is TGTGCCAGCAGTTTAAGACAGTACACTGAAGCTTTCTTT. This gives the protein CASSLRQYTEAFF.

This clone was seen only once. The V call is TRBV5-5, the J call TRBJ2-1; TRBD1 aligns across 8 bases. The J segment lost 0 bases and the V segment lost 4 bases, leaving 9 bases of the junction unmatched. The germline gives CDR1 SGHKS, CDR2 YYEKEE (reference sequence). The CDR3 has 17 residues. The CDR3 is CASSPRLQGVSYNEQFF. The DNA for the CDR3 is TGTGCCAGCAGCCCCCGCCTACAGGGGGTCTCCTACAATGAGCAGTTCTTC.

The CDR3 region is CASSYPGLGLYEQYF. The DNA for the CDR3 is TGTGCCAGCAGTTACCCGGGACTGGGCCTTTACGAGCAGTACTTC. This chain links TRBV6-5 with TRBJ2-7; TRBD2 is a possible D gene (6 bases). Germline V gene sequence: CDR1 MNHEY, CDR2 SVGAGI. V lost 2 bases and J lost 4, with 15 bases in between. The CDR3 length is 15 residues.

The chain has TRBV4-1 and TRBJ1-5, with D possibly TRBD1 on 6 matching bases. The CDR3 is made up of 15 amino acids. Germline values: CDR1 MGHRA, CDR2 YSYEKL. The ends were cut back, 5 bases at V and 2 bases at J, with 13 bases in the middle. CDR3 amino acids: CASSNRATGNQPQHF. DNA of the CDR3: TGCGCCAGCAGCAACAGGGCTACCGGCAATCAGCCCCAGCATTTT.